This T cell receptor (beta chain) originates from a study of blood T cell repertoires in COVID-19. Original processing notes: By means of reference gene primer amplification, nucleated cell counts were estimated. Only in-frame clones appear in the TCRdb table, and some are missing; sequencing was by immunoSEQ multiplex PCR. D and trimming were read from the DNA, whereas the V and J calls and clone size are those reported in that table. Seen here are approximately 14,000 clones, 84% observed once, and the top ten hold roughly 32%. This clone is deemed medium-sized. CDR3 size: 12 residues. Between the trimmed V and J ends, which lost 6 bases and 6 bases, there was a span of 10 bases. CDR1 is SNHLY and CDR2 is FYNNEI in the germline V gene.

Source material: peripheral blood. This TCR came from a man in his forties or fifties with active COVID-19. The V call is TRBV2, the J call TRBJ2-3; D is undetermined. In DNA form, the CDR3 reads TGTGCCAGCAGGACGTCCAGGGATACGCAGTATTTT. As protein: CASRTSRDTQYF.